The 32 T cell receptor beta chains below come from one sample, sequenced in a study of follicular helper T cells after annual influenza vaccination. The table came from immunoSEQ multiplex PCR; TCRdb's copy has only in-frame clones and leaves some out. Among about 9,000 clones listed, approximately 80% were seen once. Specified time point: 2014-2015 season, 7 days after vaccination. Here the sequenced sample was CXCR5+ CD38- circulating T follicular helper cells from blood, taken 7 days after influenza vaccination. As for subset: circulating Tfh, non-naive CD4+CXCR5+PD-1+ (ICOS+CD38+ or ICOS-CD38-). These receptors came from an adult who received the influenza vaccine.

The genes are TRBV27 and TRBJ2-7; perhaps TRBD2 as D (6 bases). The CDR3 runs 17 residues. V was trimmed by 0 bases and J by 2 bases, leaving 17 bases between them. The germline gives CDR1 MNHEY, CDR2 SMNVEV (reference sequence). This CDR3 reads CASSLSFGAGRTYEQYF. The CDR3 nucleotides are TGTGCCAGCAGTTTATCTTTCGGGGCGGGAAGAACCTACGAGCAGTACTTC.

This clone was observed a handful of times. The chain recombines TRBV6-5 with TRBJ1-6; D is perhaps TRBD1 (5 bases). V lost 3 bases and J lost 11, with 20 bases in between. The CDR3 totals 16 residues. Germline CDR1 reads MNHEY; CDR2 reads SVGAGI. CDR3 region: CASSYAGTGDSTPLHF. The DNA for the CDR3 is TGTGCCAGCAGTTATGCCGGGACTGGGGATTCAACACCCCTCCACTTT.

The chain employs TRBV19 and TRBJ1-5, with D possibly TRBD1 on 6 matching bases. CDR1 and CDR2 (germline): LNHDA, SQIVND (reference sequence). The CDR3 is made up of 13 amino acids. The V and J ends lost 8 bases and 7 bases respectively, with 15 bases between them. The CDR3 spells CASDRQAGQPQHF. CDR3 nucleotides: TGTGCCAGTGATCGACAGGCAGGGCAGCCCCAGCATTTT.

The J gene is TRBJ1-5, the V gene TRBV6-5, with 9 positions matching TRBD1. The V gene end was trimmed by 5 bases and the J gene end by 7 bases; junction bases not matched to a gene: 6. The CDR3 loop spans 14 amino acids. The germline gives CDR1 MNHEY, CDR2 SVGAGI. CDR3: CASSTTGGRQPQHF. CDR3 sequence (DNA): TGTGCCAGCAGTACTACAGGGGGCCGGCAGCCCCAGCATTTT.

The chain has TRBV7-9 and TRBJ2-5; D may be TRBD1 (6 bases). The germline gives CDR1 SEHNR, CDR2 FQNEAQ (reference sequence). Trimming shortened V by 4 bases and J by 5 bases, and 23 bases separated the two germline ends. CDR3 length: 17 amino acids. CDR3 sequence reads: CASSSYPPTGLGETQYF. For the CDR3, the DNA is TGTGCCAGCAGCTCTTACCCGCCCACAGGGTTAGGGGAGACCCAGTACTTC.

J is TRBJ2-4 and V is TRBV25-1; D tentatively reads TRBD1 or TRBD2 (5 bases each). The length of the CDR3 is 15 residues. V lost 2 bases to trimming and J lost 8 bases, with 16 bases between them. Per germline, CDR1 MGHDK and CDR2 SYGVNS. The chain's CDR3 is CASSEGGRARDIQYF. DNA for the CDR3: TGTGCCAGCAGTGAAGGAGGCAGGGCTAGAGACATTCAGTACTTC.

This clone was seen once. Mismatch with germline at one junction end may stem from a read error. The genes are TRBV28 and TRBJ2-3; D unresolved. This CDR3 is built from 8 residues. Per the germline V gene, CDR1 is MDHEN and CDR2 is SYDVKM. The CDR3 reads CCTDTQYF. The CDR3 coding sequence is TGCTGCACAGATACGCAGTATTTT.

This clone was seen just once. The CDR3 loop reads CASSLDRLSNYGYTF. The CDR3 nucleotides are TGTGCCAGCAGCTTGGACAGGTTATCTAACTATGGCTACACCTTC. The chain employs TRBV5-6 and TRBJ1-2; a weak D match, TRBD1 (5 bases). The CDR3 loop spans 15 amino acids. Germline V gene sequence: CDR1 SGHDT, CDR2 YYEEEE. V lost 0 bases and J lost 0, with 9 bases in between.

This chain joins TRBV5-1 and TRBJ2-3; 12 bases map to TRBD2. Germline CDR1 is SGHRS and CDR2 is YFSETQ. Trimming at V came to 4 bases and at J to 2 bases, leaving 8 bases not matched to a gene. The CDR3 is made up of 17 amino acids. CDR3 sequence (DNA): TGCGCCAGCAGCACTAGCGGGGGGCTTTGGAACACAGATACGCAGTATTTT. As protein: CASSTSGGLWNTDTQYF.

The chain combines TRBV27 with TRBJ2-7, with 9 bases matching TRBD1. Germline values: CDR1 MNHEY, CDR2 SMNVEV (reference sequence). The CDR3 totals 15 residues. Unmatched junction bases numbered 8, after V lost 5 bases and J lost 3 bases. CDR3 nucleotide sequence: TGTGCCAGCAGTGCGTCACCGGGACAGGGCTACGAGCAGTACTTC. Amino acids: CASSASPGQGYEQYF.

The chain couples TRBV28 to TRBJ2-5; no clear D gene. Trimming cost V 0 bases and J 5 bases, with 4 bases left between them. The CDR3 runs 12 residues. Looked up from germline, CDR1 is MDHEN and CDR2 is SYDVKM. As DNA, the CDR3 is TGTGCCAGCAGTTTATGGGGCGAGACCCAGTACTTC. It specifies CASSLWGETQYF.

The CDR3 sequence: CASSRTATNEKLFF. Here the CDR3 DNA reads TGTGCCAGCAGTAGGACAGCAACTAATGAAAAACTGTTTTTT. The chain couples TRBV9 to TRBJ1-4, with D possibly being TRBD1 (6 bases). Trimming took 5 bases from V and 0 from J, leaving 8 bases between them. The CDR3 is made up of 14 amino acids. Germline V CDR1 and CDR2: SGDLS, YYNGEE.

The chain recombines TRBV7-2 with TRBJ1-3, with D perhaps matching TRBD1 (6 bases). In germline, CDR1 is SGHTA, CDR2 FQGNSA. V was trimmed by 4 bases and J by 0 bases, leaving 16 bases between them. The CDR3 spans 17 residues. The CDR3 loop reads CASSSLGIQGSGNTIYF. The CDR3 nucleotides read TGTGCCAGCAGCTCTTTAGGCATACAGGGCTCTGGAAACACCATATATTTT.

The chain joins TRBV5-4 to TRBJ2-2; D unresolved. Germline CDR1 and CDR2: SGHNT and YYREEE (reference sequence). V was shortened by 4 bases and J by 1 base, with 14 bases between the two germline ends. This CDR3 is built from 16 residues. CDR3 sequence: CASSAGLRGNTGELFF. CDR3 nucleotide sequence: TGTGCCAGCAGCGCCGGGCTTAGAGGGAACACCGGGGAGCTGTTTTTT.

With regard to this clone: This sample includes further DNA sequences coding for the same CDR3. The chain carries TRBV5-6 and TRBJ1-1; no firm D call. The CDR3 covers 13 residues. The germline V gene encodes CDR1 SGHDT and CDR2 YYEEEE. V lost 4 bases and J 1 base, leaving 8 bases between the germline ends. The CDR3 coding sequence is TGTGCCAGCAGCCGAGACTCGAACACTGAAGCTTTCTTT. Its translation is CASSRDSNTEAFF.

This clone was picked up a small number of times. The chain links TRBV2 to TRBJ1-2, with D uncertain. This CDR3 is 14 amino acids long. The ends were cut back, 6 bases at V and 2 bases at J, with 13 bases in the middle. The germline gives CDR1 SNHLY, CDR2 FYNNEI. CDR3 in amino acids: CASRLGRTNYGYTF. The CDR3 DNA is TGTGCCAGCAGGTTAGGACGGACGAACTATGGCTACACCTTC.

The genes are TRBV20-1 and TRBJ1-2; D call uncertain. The V end lost 5 bases, the J end lost 4 bases, and 8 bases lay between the germline ends. Germline CDR1 and CDR2: DFQATT and SNEGSKA (reference sequence). The CDR3 has 11 amino acids. The CDR3 protein is CSADDTYGYTF. In DNA form, the CDR3 reads TGCAGTGCTGACGACACCTATGGCTACACCTTC.

The V and J genes are TRBV5-3 and TRBJ2-7; 8 nucleotides match TRBD2. TRBV5-3 is designated an ORF whose function remains uncertain. CDR3 length equals 14 residues. V lost 4 bases, J lost 5 bases, and 8 bases stayed unmatched. In nucleotides, the CDR3 is TGTGCCAGAAGCGTAGTCGGGGGGGCACACGAGCAGTACTTC. It translates to CARSVVGGAHEQYF.

The gene calls are TRBV28 and TRBJ2-6, with a tentative D call TRBD1 (6 bases). CDR1 is MDHEN, CDR2 SYDVKM, per germline. The CDR3 has 14 amino acids. Trimming left V 6 bases short and J 2 bases short, with 8 bases between. CDR3 bases: TGTGCCAGCAGGGACAGTGCTGGGGCCAACGTCCTGACTTTC. It is translated as CASRDSAGANVLTF.

This sequence joins TRBV27 and TRBJ2-7; no clear D. Trimming took 3 bases from V and 9 from J, leaving 18 bases between them. The germline V gene has CDR1 MNHEY and CDR2 SMNVEV (reference sequence). The CDR3 length is 14 residues. The DNA of the CDR3 is TGTGCCAGCAGTTTTGGTGCATCCGTCGGCGCGCAGTACTTC. Translated, it gives CASSFGASVGAQYF.

The chain combines TRBV6-1 with TRBJ2-1; the D is unclear. The CDR3 sequence is 13 residues long. From germline, CDR1 is MNHNS and CDR2 SASEGT. The V end lost 5 bases, the J end lost 9 bases, and 14 bases lay between the germline ends. The CDR3 reads CASSSTRASEQFF. The CDR3 DNA reads as TGTGCCAGCAGTTCAACACGGGCAAGTGAGCAGTTCTTC.

The chain employs TRBV29-1 and TRBJ1-2; tentatively, D is TRBD1 (6 bases). This CDR3 spans 13 amino acids. CDR1 is SQVTM, CDR2 ANQGSEA, per germline. V lost 2 bases, J lost 4 bases, and 11 bases lay in between. The CDR3 loop reads CSVEPRGFYGYTF. CDR3 nucleotide sequence: TGCAGCGTTGAACCCAGGGGCTTCTATGGCTACACCTTC.

This clone appeared a single time. CDR3 loop: CASSSDGYSYEQYF. The CDR3 DNA reads TGTGCCAGCAGCTCGGACGGATACTCCTACGAGCAGTACTTC. The chain combines TRBV7-2 with TRBJ2-7; D not certain. CDR3 size: 14 residues. CDR1 and CDR2 from the germline V gene are SGHTA and FQGNSA. Trimming took off 4 bases at V and 0 bases at J, with 10 bases between the two ends.

The CDR3 DNA follows: TGTGCCAGCACCAGTGGACAGGGTAATTCACCCCTCCACTTT. Translating gives CASTSGQGNSPLHF. The chain recombines TRBV7-9 with TRBJ1-6; TRBD1 matches at 8 bases. CDR1 is SEHNR and CDR2 is FQNEAQ in the germline V gene (reference sequence). V lost 7 bases to trimming and J lost 6 bases; unmatched junction nucleotides: 5. There are 14 residues in the CDR3. The variable domain in full, completed from reference TRBV7-9 and TRBJ1-6, reads DTGVSQNPRHKITKRGQNVTFRCDPISEHNRLYWYRQTLGQGPEFLTYFQNEAQLEKSRLLSDRFSAERPKGSFSTLEIQRTEQGDSAMYLCASTSGQGNSPLHFGNGTRLTVT.

This clone was counted between two and nine times. V is TRBV10-3 and J is TRBJ2-7; TRBD2 aligns across 7 bases. CDR1 is ENHRY and CDR2 is SYGVKD in the germline V gene. J gave up 2 bases and V 8 bases, and 12 bases lay outside the gene matches. This CDR3 is 15 amino acids long. CDR3 sequence (DNA): TGTGCCATCGGTGGTACTAGCGAACGGCCCTACGAGCAGTACTTC. Translated, it gives CAIGGTSERPYEQYF.

The chain employs TRBV6-1 and TRBJ2-4, with TRBD1 matching over 9 bases. The junction had 3 bases not matched to a gene; V was cut back by 6 bases and J by 0 bases. The CDR3 contains 15 residues. Per the germline V gene, CDR1 is MNHNS and CDR2 is SASEGT. The CDR3 nucleotides read TGTGCCAGCAGGTGGACAGGGGAAGCCAAAAACATTCAGTACTTC. It is translated as CASRWTGEAKNIQYF.

The rearrangement joins TRBV30 to TRBJ1-2; 8 bases match TRBD1. The CDR3 runs to 14 residues. CDR1 GTSNPN and CDR2 SVGIG come from the germline V gene (reference sequence). Unmatched junction bases numbered 4, after V lost 2 bases and J lost 2 bases. DNA of the CDR3: TGTGCCTGGAGTAGACAGGGGCTGAACTATGGCTACACCTTC. Translated: CAWSRQGLNYGYTF.

The chain uses TRBV6-1 and TRBJ1-1; weak D call: TRBD1 (6 bases). V gave up 1 base and J gave up 0 bases, with 18 bases separating them. The CDR3 has 18 amino acids. In germline, CDR1 is MNHNS, CDR2 SASEGT. CDR3: CASSEVGGALGVNTEAFF. The CDR3 DNA is TGTGCCAGCAGTGAAGTTGGGGGGGCCTTAGGGGTGAACACTGAAGCTTTCTTT.

The chain has TRBV6-1 and TRBJ2-5, with D uncertain. Germline V gene data show CDR1 as MNHNS and CDR2 as SASEGT. The CDR3 extends over 14 amino acids. The V end lost 2 bases, the J end lost 2 bases, and 9 bases lay between the germline ends. The chain's CDR3 is CASSEFAAQETQYF. Here the CDR3 DNA reads TGTGCCAGCAGTGAATTCGCAGCACAAGAGACCCAGTACTTC.

The V and J genes are TRBV5-4 and TRBJ2-6; 10 positions agree with TRBD1. The CDR3 is 18 amino acids. CDR1 is SGHNT and CDR2 is YYREEE in the germline V gene (reference sequence). Unmatched junction bases numbered 7, after V lost 4 bases and J lost 0 bases. CDR3 loop: CASSNRDRGGSGANVLTF. The CDR3 DNA reads as TGTGCCAGCAGCAACCGGGACAGGGGAGGCTCTGGGGCCAACGTCCTGACTTTC.

The V gene is TRBV15, the J gene TRBJ1-5; 7 bases fit TRBD1. Germline CDR1 LNHNV, CDR2 YYDKDF (reference sequence). The CDR3 is 16 amino acids. V trimming: 2 bases; J trimming: 3 bases; junction bases outside the gene matches: 7. CDR3 nucleotide sequence: TGTGCCACCAGCAGACCAACCGACAGGGACAATCAGCCCCAGCATTTT. Translation: CATSRPTDRDNQPQHF.

The chain's CDR3 is CASSRETGTGNTIYF. DNA of the CDR3: TGTGCCAGCAGCCGAGAAACAGGGACTGGAAACACCATATATTTT. The chain joins TRBV4-2 to TRBJ1-3, with D tentatively TRBD1 (6 bases). CDR1 is LGHNA, CDR2 YNFKEQ, per germline. The CDR3 runs 15 residues. The V end lost 4 bases, the J end lost 2 bases, and 12 bases lay between the germline ends.